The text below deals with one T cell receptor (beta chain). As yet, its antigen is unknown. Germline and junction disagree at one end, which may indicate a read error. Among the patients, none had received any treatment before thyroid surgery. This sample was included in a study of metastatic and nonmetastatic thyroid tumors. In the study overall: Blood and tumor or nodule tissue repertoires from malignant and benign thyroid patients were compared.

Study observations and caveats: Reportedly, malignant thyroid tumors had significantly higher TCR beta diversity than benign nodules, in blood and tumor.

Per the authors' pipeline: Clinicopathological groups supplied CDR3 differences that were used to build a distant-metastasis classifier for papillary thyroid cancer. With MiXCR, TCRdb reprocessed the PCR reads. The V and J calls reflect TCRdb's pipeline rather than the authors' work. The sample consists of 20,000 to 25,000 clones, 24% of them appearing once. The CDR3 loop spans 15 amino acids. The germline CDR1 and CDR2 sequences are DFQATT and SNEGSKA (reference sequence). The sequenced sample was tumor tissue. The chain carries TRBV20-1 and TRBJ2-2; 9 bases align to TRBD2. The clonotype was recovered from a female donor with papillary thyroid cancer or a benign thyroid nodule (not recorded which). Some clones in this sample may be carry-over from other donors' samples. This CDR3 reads CSAGGRAVSTWELFF. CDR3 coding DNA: TGCAGTGCAGGCGGGAGGGCCGTTTCCACCTGGGAGCTGTTTTTT.